Sequencing of this T cell receptor (beta chain) was carried out in a study of regulatory T cells in long-lasting Graves disease. Study overall: Over-5-year antithyroid drug use with positive TSH receptor antibodies defined persistent Graves' disease in the study.

Time point in this sample: persistent/refractory GD, antithyroid drugs over 5 years with positive TRAb. The TCR library was made from RNA extracted from PBMCs. J was trimmed by 2 bases and V by 5 bases; bases with no gene match: 7. Germline CDR1 reads MNHNS; CDR2 reads SASEGT. The CDR3 has 15 amino acids. Construction of TCR beta libraries relied on iRepertoire HTBI primers and on Arm-PCR targeting CDR3 regions. MiXCR, run by TCRdb on the multiplex PCR reads, gives a single entry per CDR3 protein. The sample includes about 470,000 distinct CDR3 sequences, roughly 20% seen only once; the top ten take over 7.5%.

The V and J genes are TRBV6-1 and TRBJ2-3; TRBD1 matches at 7 bases. This clonotype was sampled from a female donor with Graves disease. The starting material was peripheral blood mononuclear cells (PBMCs), obtained when the disease was refractory, from a patient treated with antithyroid drugs. The CDR3 protein is CASSHPGTATDTQYF. In DNA form, the CDR3 reads TGTGCCAGCAGTCATCCCGGGACAGCCACAGATACGCAGTATTTT.